This T cell receptor beta chain stems from a study of T cell responses to AZD1222 COVID-19 vaccine. Study-wide results and limits: The peak T cell response came first, and repertoires were sampled only after it. Clonal diversity was possibly underestimated, and the donors were mostly white British, with more females. Only 5 or 6 people who got AZD1222 tested seropositive at baseline. Spike regions recognized by vaccine-associated CD4 TCRs spanned the protein, led by 160-218 and 743-854.

Profiled with immunoSEQ multiplex PCR; TCRdb holds only in-frame clones, not every one. The sample yields approximately 100,000 clones, roughly nine tenths seen once. The length of the CDR3 is 15 residues. Germline V gene data show CDR1 as MNHEY and CDR2 as SVGAGI. V was cut by 6 bases and J by 0 bases, with 12 bases left in between. With respect to this clone: Its target is unknown.

Source: peripheral blood, taken on day 0 of AZD1222 vaccination. This TCR derives from an adult in good health. V and J are TRBV6-5 and TRBJ1-5; no clear D. The CDR3 nucleotides are TGTGCCAGCAGCCCCGAAGCGTATAGCAATCAGCCCCAGCATTTT. Protein sequence: CASSPEAYSNQPQHF.